This is a list of T cell receptor beta chains from one sample in a study of blood T cells in healthy people across ages. One entry per CDR3 protein, called by TCRdb with MiXCR from the 5' RACE reads. The data hold under 1,100,000 distinct CDR3 sequences, with approximately 25% observed a single time. The data were also submitted as part of a second study, on T cells of mothers and their children.

The sample consisted of blood. The receptors stem from a girl aged 2-9 years in good health. CDR3s include the opening cysteine and the closing phenylalanine or tryptophan. D genes are given only for firm matches. Clone size is stated in some rows and not others, as once, few, many or a class when expanded.

.,.,TRBJ1-4,TRBV25-1,TGTGCCAGCGGCGGGGGGAAACTGTTTTTT,CASGGGKLFF
.,.,TRBJ1-5,TRBV20-1,TGCAGTGCTAGGCCCGACCCTAGCAATCAGCCCCAGCATTTT,CSARPDPSNQPQHF
.,.,TRBJ2-7,TRBV27,TGTGCCAGCAGTTTGGAGGGACCGGCCGAGCAGTACTTC,CASSLEGPAEQYF
.,.,TRBJ2-2,TRBV4-1,TGCGCCAGCAGCCAGGCAACGTGGGGACTGCGCACCGGGGAGCTGTTTTTT,CASSQATWGLRTGELFF
many,.,TRBJ2-5,TRBV7-9,TGTGCCAGCAGCCCTACGGGCCGGGAGACCCAGTACTTC,CASSPTGRETQYF
.,.,TRBJ2-1,TRBV20-1,TGCAGTGCTCGATACGGGGACCGAACGGGATACAATGAGCAGTTCTTC,CSARYGDRTGYNEQFF
few,.,TRBJ2-3,TRBV7-9,TGTGCCAGCAGCTCCCGGGACCCCAGCACAGATACGCAGTATTTT,CASSSRDPSTDTQYF
few,.,TRBJ1-2,TRBV12-3/TRBV12-4,TGTGCCAGCAGTCCGTGGACGGAACTCTATGGCTACACCTTC,CASSPWTELYGYTF
.,.,TRBJ2-7,TRBV10-3,TGTGCCATCAGTACCGCGGGGGAGCAGTACTTC,CAISTAGEQYF
.,.,TRBJ1-1,TRBV7-9,TGTGCCAGCACCTCACGGTCCTACATGAACACTGAAGCTTTCTTT,CASTSRSYMNTEAFF
few,TRBD1,TRBJ2-5,TRBV24-1,TGTGCCACCAGTGATTTGCCGAAACAAAGGACAGGCCAAGAGACCCAGTACTTC,CATSDLPKQRTGQETQYF
many,.,TRBJ2-7,TRBV27,TGTGCCAGCAGTTTACTGGGAGACGGCGAGCAGTACTTC,CASSLLGDGEQYF
few,TRBD1,TRBJ2-5,TRBV6-5,TGTGCCAGCAGTTTACGGCCCCCTGGACAGGGGGGGTCGTCGGAGACCCAGTACTTC,CASSLRPPGQGGSSETQYF
.,TRBD1,TRBJ2-7,TRBV7-9,TGTGCCATCGATACAGGGGGTCTATATCCCTCCTACGAGCAGTACTTC,CAIDTGGLYPSYEQYF
few,.,TRBJ2-1,TRBV28,TGTGCCAGCAGTAGACAGGACCCCTCCAATGAGCAGTTCTTC,CASSRQDPSNEQFF
few,.,TRBJ1-5,TRBV27,TGTGCCAGCAGTTTAATCGGGAACAATCAGCCCCAGCATTTT,CASSLIGNNQPQHF